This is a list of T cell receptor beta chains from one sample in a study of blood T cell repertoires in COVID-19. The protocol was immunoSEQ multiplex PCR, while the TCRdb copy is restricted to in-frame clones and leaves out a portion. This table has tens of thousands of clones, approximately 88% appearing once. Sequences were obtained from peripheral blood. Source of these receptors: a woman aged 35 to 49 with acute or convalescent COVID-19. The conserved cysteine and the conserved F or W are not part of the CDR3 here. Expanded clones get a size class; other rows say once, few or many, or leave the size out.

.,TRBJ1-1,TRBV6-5,ASSTNPRGNTEAF
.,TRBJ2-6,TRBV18,ASSPGTGAGANVLT
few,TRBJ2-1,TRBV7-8,ASSLEGSVRRLAAGDEQF
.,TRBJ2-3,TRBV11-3,ASSLMGDRDRDTDTQY
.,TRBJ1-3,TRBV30,AWAGQGAVGNTIY
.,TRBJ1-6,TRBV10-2,ASSPGEEVSPLH
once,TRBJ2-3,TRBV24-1,ATSSSGGSTDTQY
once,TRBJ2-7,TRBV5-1,ASRPGTGFEQY
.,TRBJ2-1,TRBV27,ASSQTGGRVNEQF
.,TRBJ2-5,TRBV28,ASSLRVQETQY
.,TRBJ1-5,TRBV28,ASSSPRLEQPQH
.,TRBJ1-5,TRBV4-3,ASSQDYGAFGNQPQH
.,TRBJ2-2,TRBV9,ASRGQTNTGELF
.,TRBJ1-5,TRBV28,ASSLRAVQPQH
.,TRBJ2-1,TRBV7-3,ASSLRGTPYNEQF
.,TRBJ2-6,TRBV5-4,ASSSAGAGANVLT
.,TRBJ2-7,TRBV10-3,AISDTAGLHEQY
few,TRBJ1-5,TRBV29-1,SVEVGDNQPQH
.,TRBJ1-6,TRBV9,ASSVRPSSYNSPLH
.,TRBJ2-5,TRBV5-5,ASSLVSGDQETQY
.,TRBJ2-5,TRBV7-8,ASSRRQGATETQY
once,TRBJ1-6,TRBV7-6,ASSSRDREFFLLGGGSPLH
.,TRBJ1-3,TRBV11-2,ASSELPGSLGNTIY
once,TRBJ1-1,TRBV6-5,ASIPDYTEAF
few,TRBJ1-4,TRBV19,ASSISGQGGKLF
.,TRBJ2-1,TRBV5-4,ASSLGGGINEQF
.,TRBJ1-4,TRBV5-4,ASSAPGTVNEKLF
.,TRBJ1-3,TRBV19,ASNQDRAHSGNTIY
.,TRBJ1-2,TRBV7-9,ASSDRGQQIYGYT
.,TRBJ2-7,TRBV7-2,ASSSLTGTGAYEQY
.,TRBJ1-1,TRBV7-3,ASSKGTGTFKNTEAF
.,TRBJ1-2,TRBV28,ASRPGQTHQRYGYT
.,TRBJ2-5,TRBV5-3,ARSCLGGQETQY
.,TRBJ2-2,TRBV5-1,ASSPSTTPGELF
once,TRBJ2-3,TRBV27,ASSTGGADTQY
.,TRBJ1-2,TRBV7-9,ASDQNGRGIKGYT
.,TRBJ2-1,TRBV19,ASSTGLAGGRSYNEQF
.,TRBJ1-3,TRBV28,ASSSGIVSGNTIY
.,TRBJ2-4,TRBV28,ASSRRLGGLAKNIQY
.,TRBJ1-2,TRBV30,AWGLGSGSDNYGYT
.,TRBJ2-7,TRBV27,ASSTSGTGTEQY
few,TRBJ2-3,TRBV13,ASSPTSGGPGADTQY
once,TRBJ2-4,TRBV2,ASSDFSGDIQY
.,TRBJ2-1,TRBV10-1,ASSESRGLGPTEQF
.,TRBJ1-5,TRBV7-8,ASSLSQGAQVQPQH